These 26 T cell receptor beta chains originate from one sample sequenced in a study of tumor-infiltrating lymphocytes in primary liver carcinoma. A constant-region primer primed TCR beta cDNA synthesis from about 0.55 ug of total RNA. Slightly modified ARM-PCR served as the procedure for the TCR beta libraries. These libraries came from three rounds of nested multiplex PCR. PCR rounds one and two used TRBV1-TRBV30 forward primers with a C-beta reverse primer for around 11 cycles each. TCRdb reprocessed the multiplex PCR reads with MiXCR, giving one entry per CDR3 protein. This table holds approximately 190,000 distinct CDR3 sequences, around four fifths found once. The tissue used was unsorted bulk material of about 19-33 mg. RNA and DNA were co-extracted from it with the AllPrep DNA/RNA mini kit. The sample comprised tumor tissue from primary liver carcinoma. These receptor sequences come from a middle-aged man with primary liver carcinoma and hepatitis B virus infection.

The chain recombines TRBV13 with TRBJ2-5; D may be TRBD2 (6 bases). The CDR3 contains 15 residues. With 7 bases removed from V and 4 bases from J, the gap between germline ends came to 19 bases. Germline V gene data show CDR1 as PRHDT and CDR2 as FYEKMQ (reference sequence). The CDR3 DNA sequence: TGTGCCAGCAACCCTCGGCCCGGGACTCCAGAGACCCAGTACTTC. It translates to CASNPRPGTPETQYF.

Worth noting for this clonotype: It is likely a read error, because the conserved phenylalanine at the end of the CDR3 is missing. CDR3 residues: CASSLGRHGVQETQYL. The CDR3 DNA follows: TGTGCCAGCAGTCTGGGGCGTCATGGGGTTCAAGAGACCCAGTACTTA. The chain combines TRBV5-4 with TRBJ2-5, with a tentative D call TRBD1 (5 bases). The ends were cut back, 5 bases at V and 2 bases at J, with 19 bases in the middle. The CDR3 runs 16 residues. Germline V gene sequence: CDR1 SGHNT, CDR2 YYREEE (reference sequence).

Of note for this clonotype: One base away lies a much larger clone, so this may be a sequencing read error. The gene calls are TRBV25-1 and TRBJ2-7; D may correspond to TRBD1 or TRBD2 (5 bases each). This CDR3 comprises 12 residues. Germline V gene data show CDR1 as MGHDK and CDR2 as SYGVNS. Trimming cost V 6 bases and J 4 bases, with 10 bases left between them. CDR3: CASRSGRYEQYF. The CDR3 bases are TGTGCCAGCAGATCGGGGCGATACGAGCAGTACTTC.

Of note for this clonotype: This may come from a read error, since a much larger clone is one base off. V usage is TRBV5-1 and J usage is TRBJ2-5; D might be TRBD2 (5 bases). This CDR3 is 16 amino acids long. Per germline, CDR1 SGHRS and CDR2 YFSETQ. Written as DNA, the CDR3 is TGCGCCAGCAGCATCGACAAGAGCGGAAGCCAAGAGGCCCAGTACTTC. This sequence encodes CASSIDKSGSQEAQYF.

As concerns this clonotype: An end of the junction differs from the germline gene, which may be a read error. The V gene is TRBV6-2 or TRBV6-3, the J gene TRBJ2-2; perhaps D is TRBD1 or TRBD2 (6 bases each). The V gene's germline CDR1 is MNHEY and CDR2 SVGEGT. This CDR3 is built from 16 residues. In DNA, the CDR3 is TGTGCCAGTAGCCGAGCCGGGACACCTTTCACCGGGGGGCTGTTTTTT. This codes for CASSRAGTPFTGGLFF.

About this clonotype itself: Given the absence of the conserved phenylalanine or tryptophan at the CDR3 end, a read error is likely. The rearrangement joins TRBV11-2 to TRBJ1-5, with D tentatively TRBD1 (6 bases). Gene TRBJ2-3 matches the end of the DNA better, so the J call may be wrong. The germline V gene encodes CDR1 SGHAT and CDR2 FQNNGV. The CDR3 runs 17 residues. CDR3 loop: CASSLVGVTGSNQPQYY. CDR3 nucleotide sequence: TGTGCCAGCAGTTTAGTAGGGGTAACAGGGAGCAATCAGCCCCAGTATTAT.

Notes on this clonotype: A junction end diverges from the germline sequence, so it may reflect a read error. The chain joins TRBV12-3 or TRBV12-4 to TRBJ2-1; 8 bases line up with TRBD1. CDR3 length: 16 amino acids. CDR3 residues: CASSPPGTGSYNEQSF. The CDR3 DNA reads TGTGCCAGCAGTCCACCCGGGACAGGCTCTTACAATGAGCAGTCCTTC.

With regard to this clonotype: Compared with germline, one end of the junction differs, possibly owing to a read error. The chain carries TRBV29-1 and TRBJ2-2, with 8 bases matching TRBD1. This CDR3 region has 16 residues. The germline V gene encodes CDR1 SQVTM and CDR2 ANQGSEA. CDR3 sequence (DNA): TGCAGCCTTCCGAGTCCAGGGGGCACGAATACCGGGGAGCTGTTTTTT. It translates to CSLPSPGGTNTGELFF.

The chain combines TRBV12-3 or TRBV12-4 with TRBJ2-5, with D perhaps TRBD2 (5 bases). V was cut by 0 bases and J by 9 bases, with 11 bases left in between. The CDR3 consists of 13 residues. The CDR3 here is CASSLAGVEAQYF. For the CDR3, the DNA is TGTGCCAGCAGTTTAGCGGGAGTAGAAGCCCAGTACTTC.

In its sample, this clonotype was seen many times. CDR3 sequence reads: CASSRDGDRSTDTQYF. In nucleotides, the CDR3 is TGCGCCAGCAGCCGAGACGGGGACAGGAGCACAGATACGCAGTATTTT. The chain has TRBV4-3 and TRBJ2-3; 8 nucleotides line up with TRBD1. Looked up from germline, CDR1 is LGHNA and CDR2 is YSLEER. J was trimmed by 0 bases and V by 4 bases; bases with no gene match: 6. This CDR3 contains 16 residues.

With respect to this clonotype: No conserved phenylalanine or tryptophan is present at the end of the CDR3, so a read error is the likely explanation. The limits of the CDR3 on the DNA are not certain, so only TCRdb's listed CDR3 is given. The chain combines TRBV6-2 or TRBV6-3 with TRBJ2-3; the D call of TRBD2 is as the table states it, not checked on the DNA. Germline CDR1 reads MNHEY; CDR2 reads SVGEGT. The CDR3 is made up of 14 amino acids, end residues included. The CDR3 region is CANSYTLAGGPEYL.

As regards this clonotype: A read error may produce the germline difference seen at one junction end. The chain uses TRBV6-2 or TRBV6-3 and TRBJ2-3; D could derive from TRBD1 or TRBD2 (5 bases each). The CDR3 contains 14 residues. The germline V gene has CDR1 MNHEY and CDR2 SVGEGT. CDR3 sequence: CTSSSGARPDTHYF. In DNA, the CDR3 is TGTACCAGCAGCTCCGGGGCCCGCCCAGATACGCATTATTTT.

Turning to this clonotype: Germline and junction disagree at one end, which may indicate a read error. The chain uses TRBV27 and TRBJ2-1; weak D call: TRBD1 (6 bases). CDR1 is MNHEY and CDR2 is SMNVEV in the germline V gene (reference sequence). This CDR3 spans 15 amino acids. The CDR3 spells CANSLSRDTYNEQFF. The CDR3 nucleotides are TGTGCCAACAGTTTATCGAGGGACACTTACAATGAGCAGTTCTTC.

This clonotype was picked up many times. One end of the junction fails to match germline, which may point to a read error. The CDR3 sequence: CASSLAGGEGNTQYF. DNA for the CDR3: TGTGCCAGCAGTCTAGCGGGAGGGGAGGGGAATACGCAGTATTTT. The chain employs TRBV12-3 or TRBV12-4 and TRBJ2-3, with 12 bases that match TRBD2. The CDR3 is made up of 15 amino acids.

In regard to this clonotype: Relative to the germline gene, one junction end is altered; a read error may explain this. This chain uses TRBV14 with TRBJ2-2; 7 positions match TRBD1. The germline gives CDR1 SGHDN, CDR2 FVKESK. The CDR3 covers 18 residues. The CDR3 protein is CASDRLSTGLKHTVELVF. The CDR3 DNA reads TGTGCCAGCGACCGTCTCTCGACAGGGCTTAAACACACCGTGGAGCTGGTTTTT.

Regarding this clonotype: One end of the junction does not line up with germline, which may come from a read error. This chain connects TRBV4-2 to TRBJ2-5; 8 nucleotides match TRBD2. The CDR3 consists of 16 residues. Germline V gives CDR1 LGHNA, CDR2 YNFKEQ. This CDR3 reads CASSQASSGFQETEYF. DNA of the CDR3: TGTGCCAGCAGCCAAGCGTCTAGCGGGTTTCAAGAGACCGAGTATTTC.

As regards this clonotype: A much larger clonotype is one base distant, so this may be a read error. The chain is built from TRBV24-1 and TRBJ1-5, with D possibly TRBD1 on 5 matching bases. In germline, CDR1 is KGHDR, CDR2 SFDVKD. V lost 5 bases, J lost 5 bases, and 15 bases lay in between. The CDR3 has 15 amino acids. The CDR3 nucleotides are TGTGCCACCAGTGTCGGAGGTATGGGGGATCAGCCCCAGCATTTT. Amino acid sequence: CATSVGGMGDQPQHF.

This chain joins TRBV11-2 and TRBJ1-6; tentative D call: TRBD1 (6 bases). Germline V gene data show CDR1 as SGHAT and CDR2 as FQNNGV. Trimming pared 6 bases from V and 10 bases from J, leaving 22 bases between. This CDR3 contains 16 residues. The CDR3 DNA reads TGTGCCAGCAGTTTCGCCGCCTGGACAGCGAACTCACCCCTCCACTTT. Translated: CASSFAAWTANSPLHF.

This clonotype was seen more than once but under ten times. A much larger clonotype is one base distant, so this may be a read error. This chain joins TRBV5-1 and TRBJ2-7, with 9 bases lining up with TRBD2. Germline V CDR1 and CDR2: SGHRS, YFSETQ. The CDR3 extends over 16 amino acids. CDR3 sequence reads: CASSLAGAGGLYEQNF. In nucleotides, the CDR3 is TGCGCCAGCAGCTTGGCCGGAGCGGGAGGCCTCTACGAGCAGAACTTC.

Comment on this clonotype: One junction end disagrees with the germline gene, perhaps due to a read error. The chain combines TRBV6-5 with TRBJ2-1; D possibly corresponds to TRBD2 (6 bases). The length of the CDR3 is 16 residues. From germline, CDR1 is MNHEY and CDR2 SVGAGI. In DNA form, the CDR3 reads TGTGTCAGCAGCTACGGGGGTCAGGGAAATTACAATGAGCAGTTCTTC. It yields the protein CVSSYGGQGNYNEQFF.

Notes on this clonotype: Its ends do not fully match the called genes, so a read error is possible. V gene TRBV6-6 combines with J gene TRBJ1-1, with 10 bases identical to TRBD1. This CDR3 contains 14 residues. The germline V gene encodes CDR1 MNHNY and CDR2 SVGAGI (reference sequence). The CDR3 protein is CASTGTGVRTEVFF. As DNA, the CDR3 is TGTGCCAGTACTGGGACAGGGGTAAGGACTGAAGTTTTCTTT.

Regarding this clonotype: Germline is not matched at one junction end, which may reflect a read error. This chain joins TRBV7-9 and TRBJ1-1; D remains unclear. Looked up from germline, CDR1 is SEHNR and CDR2 is FQNEAQ (reference sequence). This CDR3 is built from 14 residues. The CDR3 sequence: CASNLRSGNTEAFF. The CDR3 DNA is TGTGCCAGCAACTTAAGGTCTGGGAACACTGAAGCATTCTTT. The entire variable domain, with the rest obtained from reference TRBV7-9 and TRBJ1-1, is as follows: DTGVSQNPRHKITKRGQNVTFRCDPISEHNRLYWYRQTLGQGPEFLTYFQNEAQLEKSRLLSDRFSAERPKGSFSTLEIQRTEQGDSAMYLCASNLRSGNTEAFFGQGTRLTVV.

On this clonotype itself: The junction differs from germline at one of its ends, possibly a read error. The rearrangement joins TRBV11-2 to TRBJ2-5; D unresolved. The CDR3 is made up of 14 amino acids. Germline V gene sequence: CDR1 SGHAT, CDR2 FQNNGV. Here the CDR3 reads CDSSLTSNQETQYF. The DNA for the CDR3 is TGTGACAGCAGCCTGACGAGTAACCAAGAGACCCAATACTTC.

To note about this clonotype: No conserved phenylalanine or tryptophan ends this CDR3, so it is likely a read error. The gene calls are TRBV6-2 or TRBV6-3 and TRBJ2-1; TRBD1 aligns across 7 bases. CDR1 and CDR2 from the germline V gene are MNHEY and SVGEGT. This CDR3 has 16 amino acids. CDR3 loop: CTSSYPDRNSYNEQFS. CDR3 bases: TGTACCAGCAGTTACCCGGACAGGAACTCCTACAATGAGCAGTTCTCC.

Notes on this clonotype: Since no conserved phenylalanine or tryptophan closes the CDR3, a read error is the likely cause. Written as DNA, the CDR3 is TGCAGCGTTGAAGTCATAAATCTGGGTACCCAACGACCTGAAGCTTTCTCT. This encodes CSVEVINLGTQRPEAFS. The chain uses TRBV29-1 and TRBJ1-1; D ambiguous. The CDR3 has 17 amino acids. The germline CDR1 and CDR2 sequences are SQVTM and ANQGSEA. V gave up 1 base and J gave up 6 bases, with 24 bases separating them.

Regarding this clonotype: This CDR3 fails to terminate in the conserved phenylalanine or tryptophan, so it likely reflects a read error. The genes are TRBV18 and TRBJ2-1; D is unclear. From germline, CDR1 is KGHSH and CDR2 LQKENI. There are 13 residues in the CDR3. CDR3 sequence reads: CANSPFDRNEQFL. The CDR3 region has the DNA TGTGCCAACTCACCCTTCGACCGCAATGAGCAGTTCTTA.